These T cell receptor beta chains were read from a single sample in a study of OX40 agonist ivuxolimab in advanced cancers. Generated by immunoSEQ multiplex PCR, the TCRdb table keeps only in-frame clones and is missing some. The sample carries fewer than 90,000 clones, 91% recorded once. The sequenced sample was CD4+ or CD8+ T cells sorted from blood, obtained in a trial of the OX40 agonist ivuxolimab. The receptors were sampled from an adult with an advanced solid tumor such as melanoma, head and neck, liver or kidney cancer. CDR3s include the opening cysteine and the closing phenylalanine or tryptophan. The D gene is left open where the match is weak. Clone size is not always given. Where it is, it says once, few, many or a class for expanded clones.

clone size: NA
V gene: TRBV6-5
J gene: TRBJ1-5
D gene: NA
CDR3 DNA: TGTGCCTGCCGTCGGGGAATCGGTCAGCCCCAGCATTTT
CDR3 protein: CACRRGIGQPQHF

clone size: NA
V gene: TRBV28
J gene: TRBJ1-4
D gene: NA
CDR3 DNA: TGTGCCAGCATTACACCGGGGGGGACTAATGAAAAACTGTTTTTT
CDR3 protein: CASITPGGTNEKLFF

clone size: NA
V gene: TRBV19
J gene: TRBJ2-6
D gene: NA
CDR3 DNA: TGTGCCAGTAGTATAGGCTCTGGGGCCAACGTCCTGACTTTC
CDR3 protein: CASSIGSGANVLTF

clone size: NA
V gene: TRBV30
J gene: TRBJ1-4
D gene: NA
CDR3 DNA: TGTGCCTGGAGGAAGGGGCAGGGTGAAAAACTGTTTTTT
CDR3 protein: CAWRKGQGEKLFF

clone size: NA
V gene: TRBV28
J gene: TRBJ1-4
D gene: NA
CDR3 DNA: TGTGCCAGCAGTTTAACAAACAGGGTCGAAAAACTGTTTTTT
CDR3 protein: CASSLTNRVEKLFF

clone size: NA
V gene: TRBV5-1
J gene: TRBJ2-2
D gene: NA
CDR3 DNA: TGCGCCAGCAGCACCCCAGGGGGGGACACCGGGGAGCTGTTTTTT
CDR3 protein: CASSTPGGDTGELFF

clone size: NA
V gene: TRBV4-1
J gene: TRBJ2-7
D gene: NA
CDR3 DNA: TGCGCCAGCAGCCAGGGCGGGCGCTCCTCCTACGAGCAGTACTTC
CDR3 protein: CASSQGGRSSYEQYF

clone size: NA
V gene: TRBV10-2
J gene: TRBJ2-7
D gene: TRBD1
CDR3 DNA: TGCGCCAGCGGGCCCAGCAGGGGGTCGGGCGAGCAGTACTTC
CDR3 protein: CASGPSRGSGEQYF

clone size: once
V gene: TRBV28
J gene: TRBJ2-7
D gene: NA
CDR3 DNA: TGTGCCAGCAGGTTATACAGGGTAGACGAGCAGTACTTC
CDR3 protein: CASRLYRVDEQYF

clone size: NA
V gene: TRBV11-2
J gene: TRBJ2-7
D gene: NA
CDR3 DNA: TGTGCCAGCAGCTTAGTAGTTACCTACGAGCAGTACTTC
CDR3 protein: CASSLVVTYEQYF

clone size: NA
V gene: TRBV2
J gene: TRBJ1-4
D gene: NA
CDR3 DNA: TGTGCCAGCAGTGAAAGGGAAACTAATGAAAAACTGTTTTTT
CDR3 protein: CASSERETNEKLFF

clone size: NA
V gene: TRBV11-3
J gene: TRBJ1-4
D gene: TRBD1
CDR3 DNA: TGTGCCAGCAGCCCCGGGACAGGGGGCGAAAAACTGTTTTTT
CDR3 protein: CASSPGTGGEKLFF

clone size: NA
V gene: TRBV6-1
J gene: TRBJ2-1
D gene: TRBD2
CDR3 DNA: TGTGCCAGCAGTGGAAACTTAGGACTAGCGGGAGGGTATGAGCAGTTCTTC
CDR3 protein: CASSGNLGLAGGYEQFF

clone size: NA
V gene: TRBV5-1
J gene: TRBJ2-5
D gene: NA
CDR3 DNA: TGCGCCAGCAGGATGACGGGAACCCAAGAGACCCAGTACTTC
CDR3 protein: CASRMTGTQETQYF

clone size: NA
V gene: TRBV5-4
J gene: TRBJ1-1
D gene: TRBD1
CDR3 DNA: TGTGCCAGCAGCCATCGGGACAGGGGGACCGAAGCTTTCTTT
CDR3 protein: CASSHRDRGTEAFF

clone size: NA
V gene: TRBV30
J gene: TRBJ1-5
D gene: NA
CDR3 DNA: TGTGCCTGGAGTGTACAAGGCGGAGGGGGCAATCAGCCCCAGCATTTT
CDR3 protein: CAWSVQGGGGNQPQHF

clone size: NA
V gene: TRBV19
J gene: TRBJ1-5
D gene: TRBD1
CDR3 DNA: TGTGCCAGTAGTATAGGACAGGGTCGTTTTTATAGCAATCAGCCCCAGCATTTT
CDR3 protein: CASSIGQGRFYSNQPQHF

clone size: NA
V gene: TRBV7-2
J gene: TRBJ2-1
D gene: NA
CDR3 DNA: TGTGCCAGCAGCTACGGAGGGTCCTACAATGAGCAGTTCTTC
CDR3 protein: CASSYGGSYNEQFF

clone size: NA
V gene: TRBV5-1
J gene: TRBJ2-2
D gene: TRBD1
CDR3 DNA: TGCGCCAGCAGCTTGGACGGACAGGGAGGCACCGGGGAGCTGTTTTTT
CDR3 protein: CASSLDGQGGTGELFF

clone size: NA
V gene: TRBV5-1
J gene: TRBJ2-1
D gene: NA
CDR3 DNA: TGCGCCAGCAGTCCGAGCAACAGCCACAATGAGCAGTTCTTC
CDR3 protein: CASSPSNSHNEQFF

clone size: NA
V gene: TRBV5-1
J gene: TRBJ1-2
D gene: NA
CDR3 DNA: TGCGCCAGCAGCTTGCCCGGCCAAATGTATGGCTACACCTTC
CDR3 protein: CASSLPGQMYGYTF

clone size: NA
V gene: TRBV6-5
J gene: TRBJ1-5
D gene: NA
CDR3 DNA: TGTGCCAGCAGAGAAACAGGTTACGGCAATCAGCCCCAGCATTTT
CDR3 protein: CASRETGYGNQPQHF

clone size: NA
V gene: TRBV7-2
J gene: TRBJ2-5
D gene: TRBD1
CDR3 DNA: TGTGCCAGCAGCCCAGGACAGGGTGGGGAGACCCAGTACTTC
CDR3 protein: CASSPGQGGETQYF

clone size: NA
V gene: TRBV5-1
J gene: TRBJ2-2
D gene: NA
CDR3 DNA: TGCGCCAGCAGCTTTTCGACCGGGGACACCGGGGAGCTGTTTTTT
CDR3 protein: CASSFSTGDTGELFF

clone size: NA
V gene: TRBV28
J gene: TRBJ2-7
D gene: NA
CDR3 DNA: TGTGCCAGCAGTCTGATAGCGGCCTCCTACGAGCAGTACTTC
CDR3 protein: CASSLIAASYEQYF

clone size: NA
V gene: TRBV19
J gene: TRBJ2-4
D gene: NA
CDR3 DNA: TGTGCCACTAGGGACAAGCTAGCCAAAAACATTCAGTACTTC
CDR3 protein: CATRDKLAKNIQYF

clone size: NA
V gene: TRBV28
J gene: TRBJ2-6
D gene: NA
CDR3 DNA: TGTGCCAGCAGTTTTAGGGGCGCTGGGGCCAACGTCCTGACTTTC
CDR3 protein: CASSFRGAGANVLTF

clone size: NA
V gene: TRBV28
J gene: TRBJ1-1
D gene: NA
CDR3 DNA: TGTGCCAGCAGTTACCCTGTGAACACTGAAGCTTTCTTT
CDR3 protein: CASSYPVNTEAFF

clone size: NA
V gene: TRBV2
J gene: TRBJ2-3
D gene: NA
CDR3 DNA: TGTGCCAGCAGTGAGCTAGTGGCCACAGATACGCAGTATTTT
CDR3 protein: CASSELVATDTQYF

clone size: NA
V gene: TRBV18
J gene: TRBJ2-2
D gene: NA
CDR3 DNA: TGTGCCAGCTCACCAAGGCAACTGGACACCGGGGAGCTGTTTTTT
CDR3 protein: CASSPRQLDTGELFF

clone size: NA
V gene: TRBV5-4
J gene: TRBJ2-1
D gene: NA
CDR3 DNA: TGTGCCAGCAGCCAGGGGCCTCACAATGAGCAGTTCTTC
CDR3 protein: CASSQGPHNEQFF

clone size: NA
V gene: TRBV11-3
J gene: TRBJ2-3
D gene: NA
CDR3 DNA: TGTGCCAGCAGTCTAGGAGGGCGCACAGATACGCAGTATTTT
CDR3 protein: CASSLGGRTDTQYF

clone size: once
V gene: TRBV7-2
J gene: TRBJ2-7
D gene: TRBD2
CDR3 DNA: TGTGCCAGCAGCTTAGGCGGGAGTAAATCCTACGAGCAGTACTTC
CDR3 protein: CASSLGGSKSYEQYF

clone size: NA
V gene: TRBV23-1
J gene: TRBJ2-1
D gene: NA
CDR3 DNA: TGCGCCAGCATCCTTGTCGGAGAGAGCCGCTCCTACAATGAGCAGTTCTTC
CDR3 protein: CASILVGESRSYNEQFF

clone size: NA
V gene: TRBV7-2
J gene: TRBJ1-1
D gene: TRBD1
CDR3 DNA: TGTGCCAGCAGCCTAGGGACAGGGATGAACACTGAAGCTTTCTTT
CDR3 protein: CASSLGTGMNTEAFF